This TCR beta chain was found in a study of shared T cell receptors in the human thymus. Germline V gene data show CDR1 as SGHRS and CDR2 as YFSETQ. The CDR3 sequence is 16 residues long. The J segment lost 0 bases and the V segment lost 4 bases, leaving 9 bases of the junction unmatched. The table came from immunoSEQ multiplex PCR; TCRdb's copy has only in-frame clones and leaves some out. The sample includes some 720,000 clones, 88% of them seen just once. In addition, the sample was reused for a study of human thymus T cells. From that study: The donors were infants in Finland with congenital heart defects, otherwise immunologically healthy. Thymus tissue for the work was resected from patients undergoing corrective heart surgery. Thymic and blood repertoires seemed to show skewed V and J gene use. Related research found strongly overlapping thymic repertoires in unrelated individuals.

The sequenced sample was thymocytes. This rearrangement joins TRBV5-1 to TRBJ1-1; 7 bases are shared with TRBD1. The receptor comes from a boy less than two years old with a congenital heart defect. The CDR3 sequence is CASSTDRPILNTEAFF. As DNA, the CDR3 is TGCGCCAGCAGCACGGACAGGCCAATATTGAACACTGAAGCTTTCTTT.